Each of the 20 T cell receptor beta chains below was sequenced from the same sample in a study of T cells after yellow fever vaccination. Using its own MiXCR run on the 5' RACE reads, TCRdb lists one record per CDR3 protein. The sample holds a few hundred thousand distinct CDR3 sequences, 3.5% to 4.5% seen once. Sequences were derived from PBMCs, sampled 15 days after the yellow fever booster vaccination. The receptor source for this set is a man younger than 30 who received the YFV17D yellow fever vaccine.

CDR3 sequence reads: CASSYDRDSPLHF. In nucleotides, the CDR3 is TGTGCCAGCAGTTACGACAGGGATTCACCCCTCCACTTT. V usage is TRBV6-2 or TRBV6-3 and J usage is TRBJ1-6; 7 nucleotides align to TRBD1. The CDR3 length is 13 residues. V was pared by 2 bases and J by 8 bases, with 0 bases of the junction left unmatched. Per the germline V gene, CDR1 is MNHEY and CDR2 is SVGEGT.

In its sample, this clonotype was seen a few times. The V call is TRBV7-9, the J call TRBJ2-1, with D possibly matching TRBD2 (6 bases). Looked up from germline, CDR1 is SEHNR and CDR2 is FQNEAQ (reference sequence). The CDR3 sequence is 15 residues long. Trimming took 5 bases from V and 7 from J, leaving 18 bases between them. The CDR3 sequence is CASSTHVAGRNEQFF. The CDR3 DNA reads as TGTGCCAGCAGCACGCACGTGGCAGGGAGGAATGAGCAGTTCTTC. Complete variable domain (other parts from reference TRBV7-9 and TRBJ2-1): DTGVSQNPRHKITKRGQNVTFRCDPISEHNRLYWYRQTLGQGPEFLTYFQNEAQLEKSRLLSDRFSAERPKGSFSTLEIQRTEQGDSAMYLCASSTHVAGRNEQFFGPGTRLTVL.

In this sample, this clonotype turned up many times. This chain uses TRBV5-5 with TRBJ1-1; D gene unclear. The CDR3 has 14 residues. Trimming removed 3 bases from V and 5 bases from J, with 14 bases in between. Germline V CDR1 and CDR2: SGHKS, YYEKEE (reference sequence). CDR3 residues: CASSSDGQETEAFF. The CDR3, as DNA: TGTGCCAGCAGCTCAGACGGCCAAGAGACTGAAGCTTTCTTT.

This rearrangement joins TRBV11-2 to TRBJ1-2, with a tentative D call TRBD1 (6 bases). CDR1 is SGHAT and CDR2 is FQNNGV in the germline V gene. The CDR3 totals 14 residues. With 1 base removed from V and 8 bases from J, the gap between germline ends came to 14 bases. The CDR3 loop is CASSLAAGERGYTF. In nucleotides, the CDR3 is TGTGCCAGCAGCTTAGCGGCAGGGGAAAGGGGCTACACCTTC.

This clonotype was counted a few times. The genes are TRBV5-1 and TRBJ2-2, with 7 bases that match TRBD2. Trimming at V came to 4 bases and at J to 2 bases, leaving 14 bases not matched to a gene. CDR1 SGHRS and CDR2 YFSETQ come from the germline V gene. The CDR3 covers 18 residues. CDR3 nucleotide sequence: TGCGCCAGCAGCATCCGCCAGGGAGGGGCGGGAAACACCGGGGAGCTGTTTTTT. Protein product: CASSIRQGGAGNTGELFF.

This clonotype was picked up many times. This chain joins TRBV29-1 and TRBJ2-2; 7 nucleotides align to TRBD1. Germline V lookup: CDR1 SQVTM, CDR2 ANQGSEA. The ends lost 1 base at V and 4 bases at J; junction bases unmatched: 3. This CDR3 is built from 14 residues. CDR3: CSVEGQGPTGELFF. CDR3 nucleotide sequence: TGCAGCGTTGAAGGACAGGGACCCACCGGGGAGCTGTTTTTT.

This clonotype was counted only a few times. The rearrangement joins TRBV7-9 to TRBJ2-7; tentatively, D is TRBD1 or TRBD2 (5 bases each). Trimming shortened V by 10 bases and J by 2 bases, and 15 bases separated the two germline ends. The germline CDR1 and CDR2 sequences are SEHNR and FQNEAQ (reference sequence). The CDR3 spans 13 residues. Written as DNA, the CDR3 is TGTGCCACGCCGGGGCAGTCTGCCTACGAGCAGTACTTC. Encoded protein: CATPGQSAYEQYF. The full variable domain, rest sourced from reference TRBV7-9 and TRBJ2-7, is DTGVSQNPRHKITKRGQNVTFRCDPISEHNRLYWYRQTLGQGPEFLTYFQNEAQLEKSRLLSDRFSAERPKGSFSTLEIQRTEQGDSAMYLCATPGQSAYEQYFGPGTRLTVT.

This clonotype was seen at least ten times. The chain joins TRBV11-2 to TRBJ2-7; no definite D call. Trimming stripped 0 bases from V and 6 bases from J, with 9 bases between. From germline, CDR1 is SGHAT and CDR2 FQNNGV. The CDR3 has 13 residues. CDR3: CASSLDQIAEQYF. The DNA of the CDR3 is TGTGCCAGCAGCTTAGATCAAATAGCCGAGCAGTACTTC.

There are many counts of this clonotype. V is TRBV6-2 or TRBV6-3 and J is TRBJ1-1; no reliable D call. Germline V lookup: CDR1 MNHEY, CDR2 SVGEGT. The germline V and J ends were trimmed by 7 bases and 0 bases, with 9 bases remaining between them. The CDR3 extends over 13 amino acids. CDR3 residues: CASTRPVNTEAFF. The DNA of the CDR3 is TGTGCCAGCACGCGCCCGGTGAACACTGAAGCTTTCTTT.

In this sample, this clonotype turned up many times. The DNA of the CDR3 is TGCGCCAGCAGCATGACTAGCGGGGGAAATGAGCAGTTCTTC. It codes for CASSMTSGGNEQFF. The V gene is TRBV5-1, the J gene TRBJ2-1; 12 positions agree with TRBD2. The CDR3 is 14 amino acids. Looked up from germline, CDR1 is SGHRS and CDR2 is YFSETQ. Trimming at V came to 4 bases and at J to 7 bases, leaving 3 bases not matched to a gene.

This clonotype was counted ten times or more. The CDR3 nucleotides read TGCGCCAGCAGCTCCTCGGGGGGCGCCGACAATGAGCAGTTCTTC. Translation gives CASSSSGGADNEQFF. The rearrangement links TRBV4-3 to TRBJ2-1; perhaps TRBD2 as D (7 bases). Germline V lookup: CDR1 LGHNA, CDR2 YSLEER. Trimming pared 5 bases from V and 5 bases from J, leaving 16 bases between. CDR3 length: 15 amino acids.

The chain employs TRBV5-1 and TRBJ1-2, with 10 bases aligning to TRBD1. This CDR3 comprises 15 residues. CDR1 is SGHRS and CDR2 is YFSETQ in the germline V gene. V shed 0 bases, J shed 6 bases, and the junction held 5 bases outside the gene matches. The DNA for the CDR3 is TGCGCCAGCAGCTTGGGACAGGGGGCTTTCGATGGCTACACCTTC. This encodes CASSLGQGAFDGYTF.

This clonotype appeared a few times. The V and J genes are TRBV7-6 and TRBJ2-5; 7 nucleotides line up with TRBD2. Looked up from germline, CDR1 is SGHVS and CDR2 is FNYEAQ. Trimming at V came to 7 bases and at J to 2 bases, leaving 10 bases not matched to a gene. CDR3 length: 15 residues. The CDR3 nucleotides are TGTGCCAGCACCCGCCTGGGGGGGGTACAAGAGACCCAGTACTTC. Translation: CASTRLGGVQETQYF.

The chain couples TRBV7-9 to TRBJ2-5; D not certain. Trimming stripped 1 base from V and 5 bases from J, with 8 bases between. From germline, CDR1 is SEHNR and CDR2 FQNEAQ (reference sequence). The CDR3 totals 13 residues. CDR3: CASSLDIKETQYF. For the CDR3, the DNA is TGTGCCAGCAGCTTAGATATAAAGGAGACCCAGTACTTC.

The chain joins TRBV12-3 or TRBV12-4 to TRBJ1-6, with a possible D match to TRBD1 (6 bases). CDR3 length: 14 residues. The V end lost 5 bases, the J end lost 8 bases, and 13 bases lay between the germline ends. CDR3 in amino acids: CASSEQGVYSPLHF. The CDR3 nucleotides are TGTGCCAGCAGTGAACAGGGAGTTTATTCACCCCTCCACTTT.

This clonotype appeared a few times. The chain carries TRBV11-2 and TRBJ2-7, with 7 bases matching TRBD1. The CDR3 consists of 15 residues. Germline V lookup: CDR1 SGHAT, CDR2 FQNNGV. Trimming removed 5 bases from V and 2 bases from J; junction bases left unmatched: 9. CDR3 residues: CASSPSPRGTYEQYF. In DNA, the CDR3 is TGTGCCAGCAGCCCAAGCCCCAGGGGGACCTACGAGCAGTACTTC.

This clonotype appeared a few times. This chain links TRBV15 with TRBJ1-2, with a possible D match to TRBD1 (5 bases). The CDR3 is 14 residues long. V lost 0 bases and J lost 6, with 11 bases in between. CDR1 and CDR2 (germline): LNHNV, YYDKDF (reference sequence). The CDR3 loop reads CATSRDRVFDGYTF. In DNA form, the CDR3 reads TGTGCCACCAGCAGAGACAGGGTTTTTGATGGCTACACCTTC.

This rearrangement joins TRBV12-3 or TRBV12-4 to TRBJ1-2; 8 bases are shared with TRBD1. This CDR3 has 14 amino acids. Germline trimming cut 5 bases from V and 4 bases from J; bases unmatched to any gene: 6. The CDR3 reads CASSGQGAGYGYTF. CDR3 sequence (DNA): TGTGCCAGCAGTGGGCAGGGGGCTGGCTATGGCTACACCTTC.

In this sample, this clonotype turned up a few times. The V call is TRBV30, the J call TRBJ2-1; a weak D match, TRBD1 (5 bases). The V gene lost 5 bases and the J gene lost 15 bases, with 20 bases spanning the gap. Looked up from germline, CDR1 is GTSNPN and CDR2 is SVGIG (reference sequence). The CDR3 has 12 residues. CDR3 region: CAWGAFGAPSFF. The CDR3 nucleotides are TGTGCCTGGGGGGCCTTCGGAGCCCCTTCGTTCTTC.

This clonotype has only a few counts. The genes are TRBV7-9 and TRBJ1-2; 7 bases line up with TRBD1. The junction had 4 bases not matched to a gene; V was cut back by 3 bases and J by 3 bases. The CDR3 extends over 14 amino acids. The V gene's germline CDR1 is SEHNR and CDR2 FQNEAQ (reference sequence). CDR3 region: CASSFAGTDYGYTF. The CDR3 DNA is TGTGCCAGCAGCTTCGCCGGGACAGACTATGGCTACACCTTC. Filled out from reference TRBV7-9 and TRBJ1-2, the complete variable domain reads DTGVSQNPRHKITKRGQNVTFRCDPISEHNRLYWYRQTLGQGPEFLTYFQNEAQLEKSRLLSDRFSAERPKGSFSTLEIQRTEQGDSAMYLCASSFAGTDYGYTFGSGTRLTVV.